This record looks at one TCR beta chain sequence and its context. Its antigen is undetermined. This sample is part of a study of memory CD4+ T cells and cytomegalovirus serostatus. The wider study: Healthy Belgian adult donors included under ten CMV-positive and around 25 CMV-negative people.

The study, taken as a whole, reports: Suggested: most of the CMV-linked TCR signature lies in CD4+ memory cells. Of under 200 reported CMV TCRbeta sequences, under 80 were found in memory CD4+ repertoires.

Single viable CD3+CD4+CD8-CD45RO+ cells were sorted as the memory CD4+ T cells. Profiled with immunoSEQ multiplex PCR; TCRdb holds only in-frame clones, not every one. The sample holds 46,000 or so clones, around 78% seen once. This TCR came from an adult in good health and CMV-seronegative. The sequenced sample was memory CD4+ T cells from blood.

CDR3 region: CASSPRGTHQETQYF. CDR3 nucleotides: TGTGCCAGCAGCCCCCGGGGCACGCACCAAGAGACCCAGTACTTC. V is TRBV9 and J is TRBJ2-5; D possibly uses TRBD1 or TRBD2 (5 bases each). CDR3 length: 15 residues. Trimming shortened V by 4 bases and J by 0 bases, and 13 bases separated the two germline ends. Germline CDR1 reads SGDLS; CDR2 reads YYNGEE.